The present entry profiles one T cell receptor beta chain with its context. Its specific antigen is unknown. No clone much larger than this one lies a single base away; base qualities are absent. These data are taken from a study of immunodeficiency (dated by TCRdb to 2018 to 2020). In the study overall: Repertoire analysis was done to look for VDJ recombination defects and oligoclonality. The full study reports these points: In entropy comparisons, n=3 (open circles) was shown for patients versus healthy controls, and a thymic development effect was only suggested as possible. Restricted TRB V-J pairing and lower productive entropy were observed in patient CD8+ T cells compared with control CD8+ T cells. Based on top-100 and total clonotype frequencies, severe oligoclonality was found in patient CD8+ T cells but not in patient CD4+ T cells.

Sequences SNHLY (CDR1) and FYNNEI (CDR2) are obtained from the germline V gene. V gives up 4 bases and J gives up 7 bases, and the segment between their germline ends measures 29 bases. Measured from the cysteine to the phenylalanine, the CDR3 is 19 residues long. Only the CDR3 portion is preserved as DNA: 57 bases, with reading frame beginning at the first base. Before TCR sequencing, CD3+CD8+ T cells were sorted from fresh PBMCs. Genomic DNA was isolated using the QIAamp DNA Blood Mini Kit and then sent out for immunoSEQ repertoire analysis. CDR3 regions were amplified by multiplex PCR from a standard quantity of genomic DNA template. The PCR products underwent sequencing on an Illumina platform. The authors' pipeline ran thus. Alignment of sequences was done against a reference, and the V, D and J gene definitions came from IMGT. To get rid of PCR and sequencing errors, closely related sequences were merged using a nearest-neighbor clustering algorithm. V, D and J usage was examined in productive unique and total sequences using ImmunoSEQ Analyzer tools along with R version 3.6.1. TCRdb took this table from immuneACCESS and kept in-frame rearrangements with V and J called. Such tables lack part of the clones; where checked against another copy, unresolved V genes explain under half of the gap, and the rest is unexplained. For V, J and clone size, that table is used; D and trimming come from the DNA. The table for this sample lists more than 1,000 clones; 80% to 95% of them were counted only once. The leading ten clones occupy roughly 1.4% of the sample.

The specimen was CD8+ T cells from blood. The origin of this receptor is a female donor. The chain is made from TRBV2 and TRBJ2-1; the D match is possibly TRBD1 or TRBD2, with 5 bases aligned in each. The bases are TGTGCCAGCAGTGTAACGGGGCTAAAGGCTTCAATTGGAATGAATGAGCAGTTCTTC. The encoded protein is CASSVTGLKASIGMNEQFF.